One sample yielded the 29 T cell receptor beta chains listed below, sequenced in a study of T cell clonality in common variable immunodeficiency. Findings of the study overall: Reportedly, TCR beta sequences from common variable immunodeficiency showed fewer deletions and N-nucleotide insertions.

TCRdb's copy holds only in-frame clones and misses some; the assay was immunoSEQ multiplex PCR. The table lists around 33,000 clones, with no singletons. What these receptors recognize is not known. The sample consisted of peripheral blood mononuclear cells. The receptors here all came from a human donor with common variable immunodeficiency.

Worth noting for this clone: The CDR3 extends 3 residues past the end of the read, so its final part is completed from the germline J gene. V gene TRBV18 combines with J gene TRBJ1-2; TRBD1 matches at 9 bases. The CDR3 totals 19 residues. Germline CDR1 KGHSH, CDR2 LQKENI. The sequenced CDR3 bases are TGTGCCAGCTCACCACCGATCTGGACAGGGGTGAACTTTGATCGGGGC. Its translation is CASSPPIWTGVNFDRG. The full-length CDR3 reads as CASSPPIWTGVNFDRGYTF.

This clone occurred many times. The CDR3 extends 3 residues past the end of the read, so its final part is completed from the germline J gene. The chain is built from TRBV10-3 and TRBJ2-1, with 7 bases that match TRBD2. V lost 7 bases and J lost 6; bases outside the gene matches: 3. The length of the CDR3 is 12 residues. The germline CDR1 and CDR2 sequences are ENHRY and SYGVKD. The sequenced part of the CDR3 DNA is TGTGCCATCAATTCGGGGGGCAATGAG. Amino acids: CAINSGGNE. The entire CDR3 protein is CAINSGGNEQFF.

As to this clone: The read is 3 residues too short to cover the CDR3 end, so that end is filled in from the germline J gene. The V call is TRBV18, the J call TRBJ2-6; 7 bases align to TRBD1. V lost 1 base and J lost 0; bases outside the gene matches: 9. The CDR3 extends over 19 amino acids. Germline CDR1 reads KGHSH; CDR2 reads LQKENI. The part of the CDR3 DNA that was read is TGTGCCAGCTCACCACAATCCGGGACAGCCCTCTCTGGGGCCAACGTC. Its translation: CASSPQSGTALSGANV. The CDR3 in full is CASSPQSGTALSGANVLTF.

A word on this clone: Read coverage stops 3 residues before the CDR3 terminus; the germline J gene supplies the remainder. This chain joins TRBV30 and TRBJ1-6; D is undetermined. Germline V gene lookup returns CDR1 GTSNPN and CDR2 SVGIG (reference sequence). The CDR3 is made up of 14 amino acids. The V gene lost 0 bases and the J gene lost 6 bases, with 9 bases spanning the gap. CDR3 sequence reads: CAWSVGAGNSPLHF. The CDR3 bases that were read are TGTGCCTGGAGTGTGGGCGCGGGTAATTCACCC. The variable domain in full, completed from reference TRBV30 and TRBJ1-6, reads SQTIHQWPATLVQPVGSPLSLECTVEGTSNPNLYWYRQAAGRGLQLLFYSVGIGQISSEVPQNLSASRPQDRQFILSSKKLLLSDSGFYLCAWSVGAGNSPLHFGNGTRLTVT.

This clone was counted a few times. The observed sequence ends 3 residues before the CDR3 terminus, with the missing tail filled in from the germline J gene. The chain joins TRBV30 to TRBJ1-1; no definite D call. The germline V gene has CDR1 GTSNPN and CDR2 SVGIG (reference sequence). There are 12 residues in the CDR3. Trimming stripped 5 bases from V and 3 bases from J, with 10 bases between. Here the CDR3 reads CAWAGGDTEAFF. The covered CDR3 bases are TGTGCCTGGGCAGGCGGGGACACTGAA.

Many counts were recorded for this clone. The CDR3 end falls 3 residues outside the read, so it is completed with the germline J gene. The rearrangement uses TRBV6-1 and TRBJ2-7, with unresolved D. V was pared by 4 bases and J by 0 bases, with 7 bases between. Looked up from germline, CDR1 is MNHNS and CDR2 is SASEGT. This CDR3 is 13 amino acids long. The CDR3 here is CASSVADSYEQYF. CDR3 DNA (partial): TGTGCCAGCAGTGTGGCGGACTCCTACGAG.

To note about this clone: The read gets to within 3 residues of the CDR3 end, and the germline J gene fills in the rest. The V gene is TRBV7-9, the J gene TRBJ2-3; D gene uncertain. CDR1 SEHNR and CDR2 FQNEAQ come from the germline V gene (reference sequence). The ends were cut back, 6 bases at V and 5 bases at J, with 15 bases in the middle. The CDR3 is 14 amino acids. The covered CDR3 bases are TGTGCCAGCAGTAATTCAGAGGCGGAAGATACG. It specifies CASSNSEAEDT. The whole CDR3 sequence reads CASSNSEAEDTQYF.

On this clone: From the germline J gene comes the end of the CDR3, since the read stops 3 residues before it. The chain employs TRBV2 and TRBJ1-2; D is unresolved. Trimming pared 8 bases from V and 7 bases from J, leaving 11 bases between. The length of the CDR3 is 11 residues. CDR1 and CDR2 (germline): SNHLY, FYNNEI. The sequenced part of the CDR3 DNA is TGTGCCAGCGTATCTCTCGGTGGC. Protein sequence: CASVSLGG. The CDR3 in its entirety is CASVSLGGYTF.

This clone was detected many times. The read terminates 3 residues ahead of where the CDR3 ends, so the germline J gene completes it. V gene TRBV5-1 combines with J gene TRBJ1-1; 8 bases agree with TRBD1. Trimming removed 4 bases from V and 1 base from J; junction bases left unmatched: 3. CDR1 and CDR2 from the germline V gene are SGHRS and YFSETQ. CDR3 length: 14 residues. The CDR3 bases that were read are TGCGCCAGCAGCGTCGGACAGGGGAACACTGAA. It encodes CASSVGQGNTE. The whole CDR3 region reads CASSVGQGNTEAFF.

There are many counts of this clone. The CDR3 end falls 3 residues outside the read, so it is completed with the germline J gene. J is TRBJ2-3 and V is TRBV7-3; tentatively, D is TRBD2 (6 bases). V dropped 5 bases and J dropped 2 bases, with 14 bases sitting between them. The CDR3 has 15 residues. Per the germline V gene, CDR1 is SGHTA and CDR2 is FQGTGA. The CDR3 DNA, read in part, is TGTGCCAGCAGCGCCACCGGGACTTACACAGATACG. As protein: CASSATGTYTDT. The full CDR3 sequence reads CASSATGTYTDTQYF.

In its sample, this clone was seen a few times. The read terminates 3 residues ahead of where the CDR3 ends, so the germline J gene completes it. The chain employs TRBV2 and TRBJ2-1, with 8 bases aligning to TRBD1. This CDR3 is 14 amino acids long. Looked up from germline, CDR1 is SNHLY and CDR2 is FYNNEI. V was pared by 6 bases and J by 4 bases, with 5 bases of the junction left unmatched. The CDR3 bases that were read are TGTGCCAGCAGCCCGGGACAGGTTTACAATGAG. It yields the protein CASSPGQVYNE. The whole CDR3 sequence reads CASSPGQVYNEQFF.

As concerns this clone: The CDR3 extends 3 residues past the end of the read, so its final part is completed from the germline J gene. The chain recombines TRBV6-1 with TRBJ1-1; 7 positions match TRBD1. V gave up 4 bases and J gave up 7 bases; unmatched junction bases: 9. Germline CDR1 and CDR2: MNHNS and SASEGT. This CDR3 comprises 14 residues. CDR3 loop: CASSVHRGVSEAFF. The sequenced part of the CDR3 DNA is TGTGCCAGCAGTGTCCACAGGGGTGTCAGTGAA.

Ten or more counts support this clone. The CDR3 is cut off 3 residues early in the read; its end comes from the germline J gene. The rearrangement joins TRBV7-2 to TRBJ2-1; D is undetermined. V was shortened by 6 bases and J by 5 bases, with 14 bases between the two germline ends. Germline V gene sequence: CDR1 SGHTA, CDR2 FQGNSA. The CDR3 contains 14 residues. CDR3 bases read: TGTGCCAGCAGTTCCGCGTACGGTAACAATGAG. Protein sequence: CASSSAYGNNE. The complete CDR3 reads CASSSAYGNNEQFF.

This clone was counted a few times. CDR3 bases read: TGTGCCAGCAGCTCGACAGTGAACACTGAA. This codes for CASSSTVNTE. The full CDR3 is CASSSTVNTEAFF. The chain joins TRBV7-7 to TRBJ1-1; TRBD1 is a possible D gene (5 bases). The sequenced fragment ends 3 residues before the CDR3 boundary, so the rest is inferred from the germline J gene. The CDR3 totals 13 residues. The V gene lost 4 bases and the J gene lost 0 bases, with 6 bases spanning the gap. The germline V gene encodes CDR1 SSHAT and CDR2 FNYEAQ (reference sequence).

This clone was detected many times. The sequenced fragment ends 3 residues before the CDR3 boundary, so the rest is inferred from the germline J gene. The rearrangement links TRBV5-1 to TRBJ2-3; D call uncertain. Between the trimmed V and J ends, which lost 6 bases and 2 bases, there was a span of 4 bases. The CDR3 is 11 amino acids. The germline V gene has CDR1 SGHRS and CDR2 YFSETQ. This CDR3 is CASIVTDTQYF. The CDR3 bases that were read are TGCGCCAGCATCGTCACAGATACG.

This clone occurred many times. With the read ending 3 residues before the CDR3 end, the germline J gene is used to fill in that end. J is TRBJ2-5 and V is TRBV20-1; 8 bases align to TRBD1. Germline CDR1 is DFQATT and CDR2 is SNEGSKA (reference sequence). V was pared by 6 bases and J by 5 bases, with 17 bases of the junction left unmatched. The CDR3 contains 16 residues. This CDR3 is CSASPATGAVPETQYF. The sequenced part of the CDR3 DNA is TGCAGTGCCAGCCCCGCGACAGGGGCGGTACCGGAGACC.

This clone was counted many times. The read gets to within 3 residues of the CDR3 end, and the germline J gene fills in the rest. The V gene is TRBV7-9, the J gene TRBJ1-1; D is unclear. Trimming took 1 base from V and 5 from J, leaving 11 bases between them. This CDR3 has 14 residues. Germline V gene data show CDR1 as SEHNR and CDR2 as FQNEAQ (reference sequence). CDR3 DNA, as far as it was read: TGTGCCAGCAGCTTAGAAGGCCCCGGGACTGAA. It translates to CASSLEGPGTE. The whole CDR3 reads CASSLEGPGTEAFF.

About this clone itself: Read data end 3 residues before the CDR3 end; the end is taken from the germline J gene. This chain joins TRBV18 and TRBJ1-2, with 11 bases that match TRBD1. Germline lookup yields CDR1 KGHSH and CDR2 LQKENI. V was clipped by 5 bases and J by 0 bases; unmatched bases: 14. The CDR3 is made up of 19 amino acids. CDR3 sequence: CASSIFTGTGGRANYGYTF. The CDR3 DNA, read in part, is TGTGCCAGCTCAATATTCACCGGGACAGGGGGAAGAGCTAACTATGGC.

This clone has ten or more counts. The read ends 3 residues before the CDR3 terminus; that terminus is restored from the germline J gene. This specimen includes other DNA sequences encoding the same CDR3. This rearrangement joins TRBV7-2 to TRBJ1-2; the match to TRBD1 covers 9 bases. V shed 5 bases and J 3 bases; nucleotides not matched to a gene: 4. Germline CDR1 SGHTA, CDR2 FQGNSA. The CDR3 contains 14 residues. The covered CDR3 bases are TGTGCCAGCAGCCAACAGGGGGCTGACTATGGC. It translates to CASSQQGADYG. The CDR3, in full, reads CASSQQGADYGYTF. Full variable domain (remainder filled in from reference TRBV7-2 and TRBJ1-2): GAGVSQSPSNKVTEKGKDVELRCDPISGHTALYWYRQSLGQGLEFLIYFQGNSAPDKSGLPSDRFSAERTGGSVSTLTIQRTQQEDSAVYLCASSQQGADYGYTFGSGTRLTVV.

This clone came up many times. The CDR3 is cut off 3 residues early in the read; its end comes from the germline J gene. The J gene is TRBJ1-5, the V gene TRBV10-3; D is uncertain. The V end lost 2 bases, the J end lost 0 bases, and 2 bases lay between the germline ends. The CDR3 length is 13 residues. Germline values: CDR1 ENHRY, CDR2 SYGVKD. The CDR3 reads CAISERSNQPQHF. The covered CDR3 bases are TGTGCCATCAGTGAGCGTAGCAATCAGCCC.

This clone has at least ten counts. The read stops 3 residues short of the end of the CDR3; the missing end is completed from the germline J gene. V is TRBV7-9 and J is TRBJ2-3; 7 bases align to TRBD2. CDR1 and CDR2 (germline): SEHNR, FQNEAQ (reference sequence). Trimming took 1 base from V and 1 from J; bases not matched to a gene: 2. CDR3 length: 15 residues. This CDR3 is CASSLGAGGTDTQYF. CDR3 DNA (partial): TGTGCCAGCAGCTTAGGGGCGGGGGGCACAGATACG.

This clone was recorded many times. The CDR3 extends 3 residues past the end of the read, so its final part is completed from the germline J gene. The chain couples TRBV5-1 to TRBJ1-2; D not certain. This CDR3 spans 14 amino acids. The germline V gene encodes CDR1 SGHRS and CDR2 YFSETQ. V dropped 3 bases and J dropped 6 bases, with 15 bases sitting between them. The sequenced part of the CDR3 DNA is TGCGCCAGCAGCTCGAGGGCCAGTCCGAATGGC. It encodes CASSSRASPNG. The whole CDR3 protein is CASSSRASPNGYTF.

Turning to this clone: Sequencing ends 3 residues short of the CDR3 end; the germline J gene provides the rest. This chain connects TRBV5-6 to TRBJ1-1, with 7 nucleotides matching TRBD1. The CDR3 runs 14 residues. Trimming cost V 4 bases and J 1 base; bases outside gene matches: 4. Looked up from germline, CDR1 is SGHDT and CDR2 is YYEEEE. The sequenced part of the CDR3 DNA is TGTGCCAGCAGCAAAGGGGGCGGGAACACTGAA. It yields the protein CASSKGGGNTE. The whole CDR3 protein is CASSKGGGNTEAFF.

This clone occurred many times. Sequencing ends 3 residues short of the CDR3 end; the germline J gene provides the rest. The rearrangement links TRBV28 to TRBJ2-7, with 9 bases lining up with TRBD1. V shed 7 bases and J 0 bases; nucleotides not matched to a gene: 4. The CDR3 is 14 residues long. Germline V gene sequence: CDR1 MDHEN, CDR2 SYDVKM. CDR3 DNA, as far as it was read: TGTGCCAGCACCAGGACAGGGGCCTCCTACGAG. Amino acids: CASTRTGASYE. The whole CDR3 sequence reads CASTRTGASYEQYF.

This clone was detected ten times or more. The sequenced fragment ends 3 residues before the CDR3 boundary, so the rest is inferred from the germline J gene. V usage is TRBV2 and J usage is TRBJ2-7; D remains unclear. The CDR3 sequence is 10 residues long. V shed 9 bases and J shed 3 bases, with 6 bases lying between them. Germline V CDR1 and CDR2: SNHLY, FYNNEI. CDR3: CASSFYEQYF. CDR3 bases read: TGTGCCAGTAGCTTCTACGAG.

This chain's CDR3 is CSAYSGIRSYEQYF. The DNA read from the CDR3 is TGCAGTGCTTATTCAGGAATCCGCTCCTACGAG. V gene TRBV20-1 combines with J gene TRBJ2-7; no clear D gene. Coverage ceases 3 residues before the CDR3 finishes, and the germline J gene fills in the end. Trimming took 5 bases from V and 0 from J, leaving 14 bases between them. Germline assignment: CDR1 DFQATT and CDR2 SNEGSKA (reference sequence). The CDR3 has 14 residues.

On this clone itself: The read ends 3 residues early relative to the CDR3; the germline J gene fills the gap. The rearrangement joins TRBV6-2 or TRBV6-3 to TRBJ2-7; D gene ambiguous. Germline V lookup: CDR1 MNHEY, CDR2 SVGEGT. V lost 4 bases and J lost 2, with 6 bases in between. The CDR3 extends over 12 amino acids. CDR3 sequence: CASSFRAYEQYF. Incomplete CDR3 DNA: TGTGCCAGCAGTTTCCGGGCCTACGAG.

With respect to this clone: The read terminates 3 residues before the CDR3 end, so the remaining end is supplied by the germline J gene. J is TRBJ1-3 and V is TRBV7-9; 9 bases line up with TRBD1. Per germline, CDR1 SEHNR and CDR2 FQNEAQ (reference sequence). CDR3 length: 13 amino acids. Incomplete CDR3 DNA: TGTGCCAGCAGCTTAGCCTGGACAGGGGCC. Its protein product is CASSLAWTGA. The full CDR3 protein reads CASSLAWTGAIYF.

This clone came up a few times. The CDR3 is cut off 3 residues early in the read; its end comes from the germline J gene. The chain joins TRBV19 to TRBJ2-2, with TRBD2 matching over 8 bases. This CDR3 comprises 13 residues. Germline V gene sequence: CDR1 LNHDA, CDR2 SQIVND (reference sequence). With V trimmed by 5 bases and J by 6 bases, 2 bases remained unmatched. The chain's CDR3 is CASSPGLAGELFF. CDR3 DNA (partial): TGTGCCAGTAGTCCGGGACTAGCCGGGGAG.